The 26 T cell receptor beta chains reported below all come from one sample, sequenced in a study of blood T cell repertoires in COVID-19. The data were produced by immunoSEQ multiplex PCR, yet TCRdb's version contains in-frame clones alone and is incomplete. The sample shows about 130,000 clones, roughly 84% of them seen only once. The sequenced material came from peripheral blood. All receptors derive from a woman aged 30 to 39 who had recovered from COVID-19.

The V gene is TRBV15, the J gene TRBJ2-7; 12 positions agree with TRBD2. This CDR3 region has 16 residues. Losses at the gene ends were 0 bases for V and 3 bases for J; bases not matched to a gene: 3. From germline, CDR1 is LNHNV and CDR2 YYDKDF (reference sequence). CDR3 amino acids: CATSRDMGLAGYEQYF. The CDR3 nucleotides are TGTGCCACCAGCAGAGATATGGGACTAGCGGGCTACGAGCAGTACTTC. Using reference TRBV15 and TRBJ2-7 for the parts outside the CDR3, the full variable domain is DAMVIQNPRYQVTQFGKPVTLSCSQTLNHNVMYWYQQKSSQAPKLLFHYYDKDFNNEADTPDNFQSRRPNTSFCFLDIRSPGLGDTAMYLCATSRDMGLAGYEQYFGPGTRLTVT.

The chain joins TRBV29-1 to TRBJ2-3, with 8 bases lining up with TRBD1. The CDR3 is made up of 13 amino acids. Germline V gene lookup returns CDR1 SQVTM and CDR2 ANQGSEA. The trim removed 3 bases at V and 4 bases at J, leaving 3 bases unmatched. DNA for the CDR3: TGCAGCGTTGACCAGGGGGCAGCAGATACGCAGTATTTT. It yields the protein CSVDQGAADTQYF.

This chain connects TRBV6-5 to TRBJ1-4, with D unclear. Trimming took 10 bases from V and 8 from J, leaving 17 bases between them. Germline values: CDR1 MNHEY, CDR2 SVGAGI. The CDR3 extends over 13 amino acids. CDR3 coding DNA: TGTGCCATCTCTACCGAAAGAAACGAAAAACTGTTTTTT. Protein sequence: CAISTERNEKLFF.

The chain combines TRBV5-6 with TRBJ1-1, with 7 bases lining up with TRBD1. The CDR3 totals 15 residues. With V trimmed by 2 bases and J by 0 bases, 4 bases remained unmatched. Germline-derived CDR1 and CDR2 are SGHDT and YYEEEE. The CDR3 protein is CASSFIDRVNTEAFF. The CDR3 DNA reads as TGTGCCAGCAGCTTCATTGACAGGGTGAACACTGAAGCTTTCTTT.

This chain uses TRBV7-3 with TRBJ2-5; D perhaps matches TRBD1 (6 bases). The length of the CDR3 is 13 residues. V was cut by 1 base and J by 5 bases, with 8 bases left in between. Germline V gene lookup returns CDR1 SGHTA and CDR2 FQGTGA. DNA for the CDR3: TGTGCCAGCAGCTTAATAGGGGGTGAGACCCAGTACTTC. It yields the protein CASSLIGGETQYF.

The CDR3 sequence is CASSSRGRGNYGYTF. CDR3 coding DNA: TGTGCCAGCAGTTCACGCGGCAGGGGGAACTATGGCTACACCTTC. This sequence joins TRBV27 and TRBJ1-2, with TRBD1 matching over 7 bases. V lost 4 bases to trimming and J lost 2 bases; unmatched junction nucleotides: 7. The CDR3 runs 15 residues. CDR1 is MNHEY and CDR2 is SMNVEV in the germline V gene (reference sequence).

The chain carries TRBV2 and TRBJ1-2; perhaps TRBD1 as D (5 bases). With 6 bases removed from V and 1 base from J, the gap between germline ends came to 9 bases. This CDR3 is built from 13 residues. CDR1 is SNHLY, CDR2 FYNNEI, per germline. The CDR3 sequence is CASSPDSNYGYTF. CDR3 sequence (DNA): TGTGCCAGCAGCCCCGACAGTAACTATGGCTACACCTTC.

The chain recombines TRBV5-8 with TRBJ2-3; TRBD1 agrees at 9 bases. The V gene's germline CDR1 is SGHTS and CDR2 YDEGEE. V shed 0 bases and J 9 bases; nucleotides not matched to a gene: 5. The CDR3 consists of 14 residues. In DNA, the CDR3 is TGTGCCAGCAGCTTGGGGACAGGGGTCCGGACGCAGTATTTT. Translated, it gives CASSLGTGVRTQYF.

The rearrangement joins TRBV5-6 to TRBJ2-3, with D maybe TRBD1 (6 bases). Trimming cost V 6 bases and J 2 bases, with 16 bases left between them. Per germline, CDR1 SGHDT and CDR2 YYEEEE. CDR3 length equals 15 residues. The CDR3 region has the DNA TGTGCCAGCATCCTTTATTGGGGGCCCACAGATACGCAGTATTTT. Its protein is CASILYWGPTDTQYF.

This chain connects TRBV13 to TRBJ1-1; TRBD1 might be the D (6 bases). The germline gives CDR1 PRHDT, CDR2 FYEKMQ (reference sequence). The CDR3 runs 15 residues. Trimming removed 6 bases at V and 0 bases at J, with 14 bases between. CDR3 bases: TGTGCCAGCAGTGACAGGAGATTCATGAACACTGAAGCTTTCTTT. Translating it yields CASSDRRFMNTEAFF.

The CDR3 DNA reads TGTGCCAGCAGTGAAGAGGACGGGGGGGTGGATACGCAGTATTTT. Amino acids: CASSEEDGGVDTQYF. The rearrangement uses TRBV6-1 and TRBJ2-3, with 8 bases matching TRBD2. Germline trimming cut 1 base from V and 6 bases from J; bases unmatched to any gene: 6. The CDR3 is 15 amino acids. The germline gives CDR1 MNHNS, CDR2 SASEGT.

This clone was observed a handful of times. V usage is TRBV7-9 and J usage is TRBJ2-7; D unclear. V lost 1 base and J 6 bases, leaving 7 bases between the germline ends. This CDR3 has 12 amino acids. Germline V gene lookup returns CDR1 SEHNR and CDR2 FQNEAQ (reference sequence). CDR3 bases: TGTGCCAGCAGCTTAGGAGGAACCGAGCAGTACTTC. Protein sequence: CASSLGGTEQYF.

CDR3 residues: CASSYSGSGGPYF. CDR3 nucleotide sequence: TGTGCCAGCAGTTACTCGGGCTCGGGAGGGCCCTACTTC. The genes are TRBV6-5 and TRBJ2-7, with TRBD2 identical over 8 bases. Germline-derived CDR1 and CDR2 are MNHEY and SVGAGI. This CDR3 comprises 13 residues. Losses at the gene ends were 0 bases for V and 13 bases for J; bases not matched to a gene: 8.

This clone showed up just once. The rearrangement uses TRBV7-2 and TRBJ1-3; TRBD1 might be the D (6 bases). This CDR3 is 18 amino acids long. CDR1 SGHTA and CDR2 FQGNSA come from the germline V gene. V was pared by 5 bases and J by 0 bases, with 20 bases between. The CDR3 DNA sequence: TGTGCCAGCAGCCCAGGGTTATTAGGACAGAACTCTGGAAACACCATATATTTT. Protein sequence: CASSPGLLGQNSGNTIYF.

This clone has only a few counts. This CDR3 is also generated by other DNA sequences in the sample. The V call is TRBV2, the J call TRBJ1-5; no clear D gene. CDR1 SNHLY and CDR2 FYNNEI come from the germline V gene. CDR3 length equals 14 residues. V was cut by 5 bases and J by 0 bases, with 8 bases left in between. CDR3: CASSRLNSNQPQHF. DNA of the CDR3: TGTGCCAGCAGTCGACTCAATAGCAATCAGCCCCAGCATTTT. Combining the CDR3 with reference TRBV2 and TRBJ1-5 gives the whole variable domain EPEVTQTPSHQVTQMGQEVILRCVPISNHLYFYWYRQILGQKVEFLVSFYNNEISEKSEIFDDQFSVERPDGSNFTLKIRSTKLEDSAMYFCASSRLNSNQPQHFGDGTRLSIL.

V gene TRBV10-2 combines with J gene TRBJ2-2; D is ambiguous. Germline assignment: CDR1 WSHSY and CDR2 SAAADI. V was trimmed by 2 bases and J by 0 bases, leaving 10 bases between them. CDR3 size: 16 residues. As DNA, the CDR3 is TGCGCCAGCAGTGAGGCCAGGCCCACGAACACCGGGGAGCTGTTTTTT. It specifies CASSEARPTNTGELFF.

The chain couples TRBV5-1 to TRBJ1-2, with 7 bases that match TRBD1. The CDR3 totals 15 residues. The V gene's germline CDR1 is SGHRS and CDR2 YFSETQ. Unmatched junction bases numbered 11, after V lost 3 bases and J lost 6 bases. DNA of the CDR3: TGCGCCAGCAGCTCCCTCCCCGACAGGGATGATGGCTACACCTTC. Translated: CASSSLPDRDDGYTF.

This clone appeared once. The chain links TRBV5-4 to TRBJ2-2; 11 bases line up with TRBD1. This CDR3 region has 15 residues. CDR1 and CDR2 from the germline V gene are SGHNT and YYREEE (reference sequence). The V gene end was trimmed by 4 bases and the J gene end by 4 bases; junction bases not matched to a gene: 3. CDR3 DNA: TGTGCCAGCAGCCCCGGGACAGGGGGCACCGGGGAGCTGTTTTTT. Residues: CASSPGTGGTGELFF.

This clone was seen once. The CDR3 DNA is TGTGCCAGCAGCACGACTAGAGCCTACGAGCAGTACTTC. Protein sequence: CASSTTRAYEQYF. The genes are TRBV7-2 and TRBJ2-7; a possible D gene is TRBD2 (6 bases). Germline CDR1 reads SGHTA; CDR2 reads FQGNSA. Trimming took 5 bases from V and 2 from J, leaving 10 bases between them. This CDR3 is built from 13 residues.

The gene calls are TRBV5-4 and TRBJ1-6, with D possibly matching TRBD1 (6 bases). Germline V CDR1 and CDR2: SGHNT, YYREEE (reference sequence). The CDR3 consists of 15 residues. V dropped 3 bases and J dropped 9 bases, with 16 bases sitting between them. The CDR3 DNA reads TGTGCCAGCAGCTGGAAACAGGGAACCGGTTCACCCCTCCACTTT. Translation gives CASSWKQGTGSPLHF.

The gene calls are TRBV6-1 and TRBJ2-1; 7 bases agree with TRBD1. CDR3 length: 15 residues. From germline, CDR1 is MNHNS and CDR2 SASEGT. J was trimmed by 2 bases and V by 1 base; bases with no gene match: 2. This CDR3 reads CASSEGGQTYNEQFF. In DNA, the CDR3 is TGTGCCAGCAGTGAAGGGGGACAGACCTACAATGAGCAGTTCTTC.

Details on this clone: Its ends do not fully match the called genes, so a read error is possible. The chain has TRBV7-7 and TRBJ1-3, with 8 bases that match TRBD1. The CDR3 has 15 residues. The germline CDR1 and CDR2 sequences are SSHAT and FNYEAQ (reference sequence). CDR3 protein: CASSPLTGVGNTIYF. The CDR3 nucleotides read TGTGCTAGCAGCCCGCTGACAGGGGTTGGAAACACCATATATTTT.

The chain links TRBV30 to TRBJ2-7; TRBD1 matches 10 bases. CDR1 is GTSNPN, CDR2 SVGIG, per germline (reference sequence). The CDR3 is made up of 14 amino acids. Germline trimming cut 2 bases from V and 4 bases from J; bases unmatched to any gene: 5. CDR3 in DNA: TGTGCCTGGAGTACCGGGACAGGGGCTTACGAGCAGTACTTC. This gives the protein CAWSTGTGAYEQYF.

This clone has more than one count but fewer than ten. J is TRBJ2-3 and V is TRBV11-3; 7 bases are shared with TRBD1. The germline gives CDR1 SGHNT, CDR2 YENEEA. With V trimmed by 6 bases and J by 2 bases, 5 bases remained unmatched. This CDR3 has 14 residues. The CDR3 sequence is CASSRDSSTDTQYF. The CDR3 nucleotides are TGTGCCAGCAGTAGGGACAGCTCCACAGATACGCAGTATTTT. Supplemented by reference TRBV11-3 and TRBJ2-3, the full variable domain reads EAGVVQSPRYKIIEKKQPVAFWCNPISGHNTLYWYLQNLGQGPELLIRYENEEAVDDSQLPKDRFSAERLKGVDSTLKIQPAELGDSAVYLCASSRDSSTDTQYFGPGTRLTVL.

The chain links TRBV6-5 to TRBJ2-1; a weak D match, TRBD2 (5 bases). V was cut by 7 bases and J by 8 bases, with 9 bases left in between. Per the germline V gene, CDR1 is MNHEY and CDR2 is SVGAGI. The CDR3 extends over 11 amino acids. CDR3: CASTRRDEQFF. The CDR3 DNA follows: TGTGCCAGCACCCGGCGGGATGAGCAGTTCTTC.

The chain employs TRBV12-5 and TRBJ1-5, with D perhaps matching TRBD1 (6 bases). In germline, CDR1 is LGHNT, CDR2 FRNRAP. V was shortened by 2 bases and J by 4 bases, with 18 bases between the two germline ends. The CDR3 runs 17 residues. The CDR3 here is CASGLITIQGFNQPQHF. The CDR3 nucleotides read TGTGCTAGTGGTTTGATAACAATTCAGGGGTTTAATCAGCCCCAGCATTTT.